This TCR beta chain was documented in a study of blood T cell repertoires in COVID-19. Across the whole study: From T cells, B-cell-depleted T cells, or PBMCs came the material, which was cDNA or gDNA.

Authors' data handling: Reference gene primer amplification gave estimated nucleated cell counts. The protocol was immunoSEQ multiplex PCR, while the TCRdb copy is restricted to in-frame clones and leaves out a portion. V and J calls and clone size are as listed in that table; D and trimming were resolved from the DNA. The sample holds 190,000 or so clones, around nine tenths seen once. The V and J ends lost 7 bases and 8 bases respectively, with 8 bases between them. The CDR3 is 11 residues long. Germline CDR1 and CDR2: MNHEY and SVGAGI. The sequence was collected from a woman under 30 who had recovered from COVID-19. The chain carries TRBV6-5 and TRBJ2-2; D is possibly TRBD1 (5 bases). The sequencing sample was made of peripheral blood. The CDR3 nucleotides read TGTGCCAGCAAAGCAGGGGGGGAGCTGTTTTTT. As protein: CASKAGGELFF.